Described below is a single T cell receptor (beta chain) sequence and its context. The CDR3 is made up of 16 amino acids. V was clipped by 5 bases and J by 0 bases, with 17 bases between them. CDR1 PRHDT and CDR2 FYEKMQ come from the germline V gene (reference sequence). This sample is drawn from a study of T cell responses to AZD1222 COVID-19 vaccine. Sequencing used immunoSEQ multiplex PCR; TCRdb keeps in-frame clones, though not all of them. The table shows about 120,000 clones, with under 95% occurring only once. This TCR came from an adult in good health. This chain links TRBV13 with TRBJ2-7; D is possibly TRBD2 (5 bases). This material consisted of peripheral blood, taken on day 0 of AZD1222 vaccination. The CDR3 protein is CASSPRGSEISYEQYF. The CDR3 region has the DNA TGTGCCAGCAGCCCCCGTGGGAGCGAGATCTCCTACGAGCAGTACTTC.